Below, 14 T cell receptor beta chains from the same sample are listed, as sequenced in a study of blood T cell repertoires in COVID-19. Some clones are missing from TCRdb's copy, which holds only in-frame ones; the method was immunoSEQ multiplex PCR. The table records 350,000 to 450,000 clones, 85% of them present only once. Source material: peripheral blood. These receptors all come from a woman aged 18-35 years with acute or convalescent COVID-19.

The V call is TRBV7-8, the J call TRBJ2-1, with D possibly matching TRBD1 (6 bases). The CDR3 runs to 16 residues. Germline values: CDR1 SGHVS, CDR2 FQNEAQ. V dropped 6 bases and J dropped 4 bases, with 19 bases sitting between them. The CDR3: CASRPTGSGGYNEQFF. CDR3 sequence (DNA): TGTGCCAGCAGGCCAACAGGGTCTGGTGGATACAATGAGCAGTTCTTC.

Of note for this clone: Germline is not matched at one junction end, which may reflect a read error. This chain uses TRBV19 with TRBJ1-2; D call uncertain. Germline V gene lookup returns CDR1 LNHDA and CDR2 SQIVND (reference sequence). The CDR3 sequence is 12 residues long. The CDR3 sequence is CASSISGFHSFF. In DNA, the CDR3 is TGTGCCAGTAGTATTTCCGGGTTCCATTCGTTCTTC. The entire variable domain, with the rest obtained from reference TRBV19 and TRBJ1-2, is as follows: DGGITQSPKYLFRKEGQNVTLSCEQNLNHDAMYWYRQDPGQGLRLIYYSQIVNDFQKGDIAEGYSVSREKKESFPLTVTSAQKNPTAFYLCASSISGFHSFFGSGTRLTVV.

The CDR3 region is CASSWRGYEQYF. The CDR3 DNA reads as TGTGCCAGCAGCTGGAGGGGATACGAGCAGTACTTC. This chain uses TRBV28 with TRBJ2-7; a weak D match, TRBD2 (6 bases). Per germline, CDR1 MDHEN and CDR2 SYDVKM. Trimming removed 6 bases at V and 4 bases at J, with 10 bases between. This CDR3 is built from 12 residues. Looking up the rest from reference TRBV28 and TRBJ2-7 gives the full variable domain: DVKVTQSSRYLVKRTGEKVFLECVQDMDHENMFWYRQDPGLGLRLIYFSYDVKMKEKGDIPEGYSVSREKKERFSLILESASTNQTSMYLCASSWRGYEQYFGPGTRLTVT.

The chain uses TRBV5-1 and TRBJ2-2; 9 positions match TRBD1. The CDR3 runs 16 residues. Germline V lookup: CDR1 SGHRS, CDR2 YFSETQ. V was clipped by 0 bases and J by 1 base; unmatched bases: 1. The CDR3 region is CASSLGGQGNTGELFF. Here the CDR3 DNA reads TGCGCCAGCAGCTTGGGGGGACAGGGGAACACCGGGGAGCTGTTTTTT.

The V gene is TRBV6-5, the J gene TRBJ1-2; TRBD1 matches at 7 bases. The CDR3 covers 13 residues. V shed 6 bases and J 4 bases; nucleotides not matched to a gene: 5. Germline V gene lookup returns CDR1 MNHEY and CDR2 SVGAGI. The CDR3 region has the DNA TGTGCCAGCAGCCCAGACAGGGTCTATGGCTACACCTTC. This sequence encodes CASSPDRVYGYTF.

This clone was recorded only once. The chain employs TRBV5-6 and TRBJ1-2, with a possible D match to TRBD1 (6 bases). V gave up 0 bases and J gave up 6 bases, with 12 bases separating them. There are 14 residues in the CDR3. Germline assignment: CDR1 SGHDT and CDR2 YYEEEE. The CDR3 here is CASSLAGGADGYTF. The CDR3 nucleotides read TGTGCCAGCAGCTTGGCCGGGGGGGCGGATGGCTACACCTTC.

This clone was seen only once. J is TRBJ2-1 and V is TRBV9; TRBD2 is a possible D gene (6 bases). Trimming cost V 2 bases and J 8 bases, with 8 bases left between them. Germline V gene lookup returns CDR1 SGDLS and CDR2 YYNGEE. The CDR3 has 12 residues. The CDR3 DNA reads TGTGCCAGCAGCGTCCGGAGGGATGAGCAGTTCTTC. Amino acid sequence: CASSVRRDEQFF. The variable domain in full, completed from reference TRBV9 and TRBJ2-1, reads DSGVTQTPKHLITATGQRVTLRCSPRSGDLSVYWYQQSLDQGLQFLIQYYNGEERAKGNILERFSAQQFPDLHSELNLSSLELGDSALYFCASSVRRDEQFFGPGTRLTVL.

The chain links TRBV19 to TRBJ1-2; the match to TRBD1 covers 9 bases. The germline gives CDR1 LNHDA, CDR2 SQIVND (reference sequence). This CDR3 has 15 residues. Germline trimming cut 4 bases from V and 5 bases from J; bases unmatched to any gene: 8. As DNA, the CDR3 is TGTGCCAGTAGTACTACCGGGACAGGGATGTATGGCTACACCTTC. Protein sequence: CASSTTGTGMYGYTF. The full variable domain, completed using reference TRBV19 and TRBJ1-2, is DGGITQSPKYLFRKEGQNVTLSCEQNLNHDAMYWYRQDPGQGLRLIYYSQIVNDFQKGDIAEGYSVSREKKESFPLTVTSAQKNPTAFYLCASSTTGTGMYGYTFGSGTRLTVV.

The rearrangement joins TRBV27 to TRBJ2-5; 10 positions agree with TRBD1. From germline, CDR1 is MNHEY and CDR2 SMNVEV (reference sequence). Unmatched junction bases numbered 8, after V lost 6 bases and J lost 7 bases. This CDR3 contains 14 residues. The CDR3 nucleotides are TGTGCCAGCAGGAACGGACAGGGGGTAGGGACCCAGTACTTC. This encodes CASRNGQGVGTQYF.

The chain carries TRBV6-6 and TRBJ2-1; D possibly corresponds to TRBD2 (6 bases). Germline values: CDR1 MNHNY, CDR2 SVGAGI (reference sequence). The CDR3 extends over 15 amino acids. Trimming removed 6 bases at V and 5 bases at J, with 17 bases between. CDR3 sequence (DNA): TGTGCCAGCAGCGGGAGAGGGTATCAGGACAATGAGCAGTTCTTC. It yields the protein CASSGRGYQDNEQFF.

V gene TRBV10-3 combines with J gene TRBJ1-2; TRBD1 aligns across 12 bases. There are 15 residues in the CDR3. The V gene end was trimmed by 7 bases and the J gene end by 3 bases; junction bases not matched to a gene: 6. Germline lookup yields CDR1 ENHRY and CDR2 SYGVKD. The CDR3 nucleotides read TGTGCCATCAAGGGACAGGGGGCAGGGGACTATGGCTACACCTTC. Amino acids: CAIKGQGAGDYGYTF.

The chain employs TRBV5-6 and TRBJ1-2; D is perhaps TRBD1 (6 bases). V was clipped by 6 bases and J by 8 bases, with 20 bases between them. The CDR3 loop spans 14 amino acids. Germline CDR1 SGHDT, CDR2 YYEEEE. CDR3 protein: CASTLGLGARGYTF. CDR3 coding DNA: TGTGCCAGCACCCTAGGTCTGGGGGCGCGCGGCTACACCTTC.

V is TRBV24-1 and J is TRBJ1-2; the match to TRBD1 covers 11 bases. Unmatched junction bases numbered 6, after V lost 2 bases and J lost 5 bases. The CDR3 contains 16 residues. In germline, CDR1 is KGHDR, CDR2 SFDVKD. For the CDR3, the DNA is TGTGCCACCAGTGATTCGCGGACAGGGGGCGTGTATGGCTACACCTTC. This translates into CATSDSRTGGVYGYTF.

This clone occurred once. The chain carries TRBV2 and TRBJ1-2; TRBD1 might be the D (5 bases). From germline, CDR1 is SNHLY and CDR2 FYNNEI. This CDR3 spans 12 amino acids. Trimming removed 4 bases from V and 4 bases from J, with 7 bases in between. CDR3 loop: CASSVDSYGYTF. The CDR3 DNA follows: TGTGCCAGCAGTGTTGACAGCTATGGCTACACCTTC.